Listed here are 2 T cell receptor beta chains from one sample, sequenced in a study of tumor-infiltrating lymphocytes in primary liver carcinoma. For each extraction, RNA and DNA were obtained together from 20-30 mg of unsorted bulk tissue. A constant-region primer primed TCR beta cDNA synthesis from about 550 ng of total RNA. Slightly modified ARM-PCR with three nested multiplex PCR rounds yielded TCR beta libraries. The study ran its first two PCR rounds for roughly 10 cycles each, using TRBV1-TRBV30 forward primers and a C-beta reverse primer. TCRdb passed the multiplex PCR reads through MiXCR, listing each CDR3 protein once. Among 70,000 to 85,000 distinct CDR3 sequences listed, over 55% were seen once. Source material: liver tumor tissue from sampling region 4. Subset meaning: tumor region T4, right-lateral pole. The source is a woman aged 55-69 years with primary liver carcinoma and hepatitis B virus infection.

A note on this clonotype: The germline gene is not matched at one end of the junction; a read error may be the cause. The CDR3 DNA reads TGTGTCAGCAGGGCCGGGACAAAGAACACTGAAGCTTTCTTT. Translation: CVSRAGTKNTEAFF. This chain links TRBV6-1 with TRBJ1-1; weak D call: TRBD1 (6 bases). Germline loops: CDR1 MNHNS, CDR2 SASEGT. The CDR3 has 14 amino acids.

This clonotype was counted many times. The CDR3 reads CASSLSGQVGQPQHF. CDR3 coding DNA: TGTGCCAGCAGCTTATCGGGACAAGTTGGCCAGCCCCAGCATTTT. This chain uses TRBV7-8 with TRBJ1-5, with D possibly being TRBD1 (6 bases). Germline loops: CDR1 SGHVS, CDR2 FQNEAQ. The CDR3 extends over 15 amino acids. The ends were cut back, 2 bases at V and 7 bases at J, with 15 bases in the middle.